Each of the 17 T cell receptor beta chains below was sequenced from the same sample in a study of OX40 agonist ivuxolimab in advanced cancers. TCRdb keeps only in-frame clones here, not all; method: immunoSEQ multiplex PCR. The sample yields about 58,000 clones, roughly 89% seen once. The starting material was CD4+ or CD8+ T cells sorted from blood, obtained in a trial of the OX40 agonist ivuxolimab. These receptors all stem from an adult with an advanced solid tumor such as melanoma, head and neck, liver or kidney cancer.

The chain recombines TRBV5-5 with TRBJ2-7; D possibly corresponds to TRBD2 (6 bases). The CDR3 runs 15 residues. The germline gives CDR1 SGHKS, CDR2 YYEKEE (reference sequence). Deletions cut 1 base from V and 0 bases from J, with 11 bases between. The CDR3 DNA sequence: TGTGCCAGCAGCTTGCGAGTCGGGAGCTCCTACGAGCAGTACTTC. Translated, it gives CASSLRVGSSYEQYF.

This rearrangement joins TRBV10-2 to TRBJ2-5, with TRBD1 matching over 7 bases. J was trimmed by 5 bases and V by 10 bases; bases with no gene match: 7. Germline CDR1 WSHSY, CDR2 SAAADI. This CDR3 contains 12 residues. Here the CDR3 reads CATSGGRETQYF. DNA of the CDR3: TGCGCCACTTCAGGGGGAAGGGAGACCCAGTACTTC.

The V and J genes are TRBV5-1 and TRBJ1-6; 9 nucleotides align to TRBD1. Germline CDR1 and CDR2: SGHRS and YFSETQ. V was pared by 0 bases and J by 12 bases, with 4 bases of the junction left unmatched. CDR3 length equals 14 residues. The CDR3 DNA reads as TGCGCCAGCAGCTTGGGACAGGGGGTCGGACCCCTCCACTTT. This sequence encodes CASSLGQGVGPLHF.

This clone was counted a single time. The CDR3 loop reads CASSLGRTGTDTQYF. The CDR3 region has the DNA TGCGCCAGCAGCTTGGGGCGGACGGGGACAGATACGCAGTATTTT. The rearrangement uses TRBV5-1 and TRBJ2-3, with D tentatively TRBD2 (5 bases). V shed 0 bases and J shed 3 bases, with 11 bases lying between them. There are 15 residues in the CDR3. The germline V gene encodes CDR1 SGHRS and CDR2 YFSETQ.

The chain links TRBV28 to TRBJ1-5, with D maybe TRBD1 (5 bases). Germline V gene sequence: CDR1 MDHEN, CDR2 SYDVKM. This CDR3 contains 14 residues. Deletions cut 5 bases from V and 6 bases from J, with 14 bases between. The CDR3 reads CASSPWKGSQPQHF. Written as DNA, the CDR3 is TGTGCCAGCAGTCCCTGGAAGGGGAGTCAGCCCCAGCATTTT.

The chain uses TRBV2 and TRBJ2-7, with D unclear. The CDR3 consists of 12 residues. Germline V lookup: CDR1 SNHLY, CDR2 FYNNEI. Trimming took off 6 bases at V and 6 bases at J, with 12 bases between the two ends. The CDR3 loop reads CASSDDSAEQYF. The CDR3 nucleotides read TGTGCCAGCAGCGATGACTCTGCCGAGCAGTACTTC.

The V gene is TRBV2, the J gene TRBJ1-5; TRBD1 might be the D (5 bases). V was trimmed by 7 bases and J by 7 bases, leaving 17 bases between them. Germline V gene sequence: CDR1 SNHLY, CDR2 FYNNEI. The CDR3 runs 14 residues. DNA of the CDR3: TGTGCCAGCAATGTCGCGGGGCTAGGACAGCCCCAGCATTTT. Encoded protein: CASNVAGLGQPQHF.

This clone was detected a few times. The V gene is TRBV19, the J gene TRBJ1-5; D remains unclear. This CDR3 is built from 14 residues. V shed 0 bases and J shed 3 bases, with 6 bases lying between them. Germline CDR1 is LNHDA and CDR2 is SQIVND (reference sequence). The CDR3 region is CASSIEGPNQPQHF. The CDR3 coding sequence is TGTGCCAGTAGTATAGAAGGCCCCAATCAGCCCCAGCATTTT. Drawing the rest from reference TRBV19 and TRBJ1-5, the complete variable domain is DGGITQSPKYLFRKEGQNVTLSCEQNLNHDAMYWYRQDPGQGLRLIYYSQIVNDFQKGDIAEGYSVSREKKESFPLTVTSAQKNPTAFYLCASSIEGPNQPQHFGDGTRLSIL.

The CDR3, as DNA: TGCGCCAGCAGCTTGGCCGCTTCCTACGAGCAGTACTTC. Protein: CASSLAASYEQYF. This rearrangement joins TRBV5-1 to TRBJ2-7; no clear D gene. Between the trimmed V and J ends, which lost 0 bases and 1 base, there was a span of 5 bases. Germline-derived CDR1 and CDR2 are SGHRS and YFSETQ. The CDR3 has 13 residues.

The V gene is TRBV6-1, the J gene TRBJ1-1; tentatively, D is TRBD1 (6 bases). Germline CDR1 reads MNHNS; CDR2 reads SASEGT. The CDR3 contains 14 residues. V gave up 6 bases and J gave up 4 bases, with 15 bases separating them. CDR3 nucleotides: TGTGCCAGCAGAAACAGGGAGTTAAGCACTGAAGCTTTCTTT. Amino acid sequence: CASRNRELSTEAFF.

The V and J genes are TRBV10-3 and TRBJ2-3; 9 bases line up with TRBD1. This CDR3 is built from 13 residues. Germline CDR1 and CDR2: ENHRY and SYGVKD. V was clipped by 9 bases and J by 3 bases; unmatched bases: 4. CDR3 bases: TGTGCCATGGGACAGGGATGGACAGATACGCAGTATTTT. Its protein is CAMGQGWTDTQYF.

This clone was recorded once. The gene calls are TRBV7-3 and TRBJ2-5; tentative D call: TRBD1 (6 bases). TRBJ2-7 explains the end of the DNA better; the J call may be wrong. The germline CDR1 and CDR2 sequences are SGHTA and FQGTGA. The CDR3 extends over 13 amino acids. This CDR3 is CASSQGPDREQYF. CDR3 DNA sequence: TGTGCCAGCAGCCAGGGGCCCGATCGCGAGCAGTACTTC.

J is TRBJ2-5 and V is TRBV6-1; TRBD2 aligns across 9 bases. This CDR3 is 13 amino acids long. V was pared by 7 bases and J by 2 bases, with 2 bases of the junction left unmatched. The germline gives CDR1 MNHNS, CDR2 SASEGT. The CDR3 loop reads CASNLAGQETQYF. DNA of the CDR3: TGTGCCAGCAACCTAGCGGGGCAAGAGACCCAGTACTTC.

This clone was observed once. This sequence joins TRBV7-9 and TRBJ2-7, with 9 bases lining up with TRBD1. The V and J ends lost 1 base and 2 bases, in that order; junction bases with no gene match: 3. Per the germline V gene, CDR1 is SEHNR and CDR2 is FQNEAQ (reference sequence). The CDR3 extends over 15 amino acids. This CDR3 is CASSLERQGAYEQYF. For the CDR3, the DNA is TGTGCCAGCAGCTTAGAACGACAGGGGGCCTACGAGCAGTACTTC.

The CDR3 DNA follows: TGTGCCAGCAGCCGTTGGGCCGGGACGGACAATCAGCCCCAGCATTTT. It specifies CASSRWAGTDNQPQHF. The rearrangement links TRBV7-8 to TRBJ1-5, with D maybe TRBD1 (5 bases). The CDR3 totals 16 residues. V lost 5 bases and J lost 3, with 17 bases in between. The V gene's germline CDR1 is SGHVS and CDR2 FQNEAQ.

CDR3 sequence reads: CASSIGQGANEKLFF. The CDR3 DNA reads as TGTGCCAGTAGTATCGGACAGGGGGCGAATGAAAAACTGTTTTTT. The V and J genes are TRBV19 and TRBJ1-4; TRBD1 matches at 11 bases. The CDR3 totals 15 residues. With 3 bases clipped from V and 5 bases from J, the junction kept 2 bases outside the gene matches. Germline V gives CDR1 LNHDA, CDR2 SQIVND (reference sequence).

The rearrangement uses TRBV11-3 and TRBJ2-5; 11 bases align to TRBD2. The V gene end was trimmed by 1 base and the J gene end by 4 bases; junction bases not matched to a gene: 2. This CDR3 is built from 15 residues. CDR1 is SGHNT and CDR2 is YENEEA in the germline V gene. CDR3 sequence: CASSLGLAGSETQYF. DNA for the CDR3: TGTGCCAGCAGCTTAGGACTAGCGGGATCAGAGACCCAGTACTTC.